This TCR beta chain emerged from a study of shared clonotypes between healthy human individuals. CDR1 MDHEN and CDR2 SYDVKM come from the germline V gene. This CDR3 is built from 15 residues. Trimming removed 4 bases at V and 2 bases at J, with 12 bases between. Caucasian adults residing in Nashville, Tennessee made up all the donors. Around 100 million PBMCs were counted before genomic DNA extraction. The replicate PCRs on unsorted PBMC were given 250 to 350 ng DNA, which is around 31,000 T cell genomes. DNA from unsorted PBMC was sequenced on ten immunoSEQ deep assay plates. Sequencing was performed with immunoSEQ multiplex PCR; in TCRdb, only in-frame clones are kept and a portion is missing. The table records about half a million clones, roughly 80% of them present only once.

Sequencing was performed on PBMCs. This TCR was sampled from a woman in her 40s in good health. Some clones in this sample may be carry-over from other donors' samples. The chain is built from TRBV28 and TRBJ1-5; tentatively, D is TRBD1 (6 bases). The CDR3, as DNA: TGTGCCAGCAGTTGGTTACAGGGTCGCAATCAGCCCCAGCATTTT. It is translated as CASSWLQGRNQPQHF.